A single T cell receptor (beta chain) is shown here with its context. This record comes from a study of blood T cell repertoires in COVID-19. Across the whole study: Material from acute and convalescent COVID-19 was sourced from the United States, Italy and Spain. T cells, B-cell-depleted T cells, or PBMCs supplied cDNA or gDNA.

In the original analysis: Scientists estimated how many nucleated cells there were by amplifying reference gene primers. Libraries were prepared by immunoSEQ multiplex PCR; TCRdb keeps only in-frame clonotypes and omits some of them. The V and J calls and clone size were taken over from that table, and D and trimming were inferred from the DNA. The table lists some 150,000 clones, 81% of them singletons. After removal of 2 bases from V and 0 bases from J, the junction contained 4 bases not matched to a gene. The germline V gene encodes CDR1 MGHRA and CDR2 YSYEKL. CDR3 length: 16 amino acids. The clonotype originates from a human donor with acute or convalescent COVID-19. The donor label of this sample is uncertain. This chain joins TRBV4-1 and TRBJ1-3, with 7 bases identical to TRBD1. The sample taken for sequencing was peripheral blood. In nucleotides, the CDR3 is TGCGCCAGCAGCCAAACCTGGGACAGCTCTGGAAACACCATATATTTT. Its protein product is CASSQTWDSSGNTIYF.